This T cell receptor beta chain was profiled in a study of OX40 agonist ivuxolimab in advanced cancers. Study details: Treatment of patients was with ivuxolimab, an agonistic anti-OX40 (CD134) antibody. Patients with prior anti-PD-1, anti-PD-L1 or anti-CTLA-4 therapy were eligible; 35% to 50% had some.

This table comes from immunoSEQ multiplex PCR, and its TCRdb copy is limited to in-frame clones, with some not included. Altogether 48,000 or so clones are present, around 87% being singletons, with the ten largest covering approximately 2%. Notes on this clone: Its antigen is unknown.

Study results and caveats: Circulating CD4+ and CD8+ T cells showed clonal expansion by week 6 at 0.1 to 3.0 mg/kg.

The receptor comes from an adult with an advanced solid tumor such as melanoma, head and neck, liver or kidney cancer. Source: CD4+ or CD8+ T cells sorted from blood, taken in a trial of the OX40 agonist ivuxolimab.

The CDR3 coding sequence is TGTGCCAGCACCCCCGCGAACTATGGCTACACCTTC. Amino acid sequence: CASTPANYGYTF. This chain links TRBV2 with TRBJ1-2; no definite D call. CDR3 size: 12 residues. The V end was cut by 7 bases, the J end by 2 bases, with 8 bases between. CDR1 and CDR2 from the germline V gene are SNHLY and FYNNEI.